This T cell receptor (beta chain) was profiled in a study of regulatory T cells in long-lasting Graves disease. The study's findings and limits: Patients with persistent disease shared 2,500 to 3,500 public clonotypes, outpacing the 966 shared by new patients.

With iRepertoire HTBI primers and Arm-PCR of CDR3 regions, TCR beta libraries were built. TCRdb fed the multiplex PCR reads into MiXCR, producing one record per CDR3 protein. In the table there are about 460,000 distinct CDR3 sequences, approximately 23% of which are singletons. The time point was: persistent/refractory GD, antithyroid drugs over 5 years with positive TRAb. Extracted RNA from PBMCs served as the source of the TCR library. Regarding this clonotype: Its antigen is undetermined.

The sample in question was peripheral blood mononuclear cells (PBMCs), obtained when the disease was refractory, from a patient treated with antithyroid drugs. This clonotype was obtained from a female donor with Graves disease.

CDR3 amino acids: CAWIAGQGHEQFF. CDR3 nucleotide sequence: TGTGCCTGGATTGCGGGACAGGGACATGAGCAGTTCTTC. V gene TRBV30 combines with J gene TRBJ2-5; 9 bases map to TRBD1. The better agreement between TRBJ2-1 and the DNA end casts doubt on the J call. The germline V gene encodes CDR1 GTSNPN and CDR2 SVGIG (reference sequence). This CDR3 has 13 amino acids.